Listed below are T cell receptor beta chains from one sample, sequenced in a study of T cell changes during pregnancy in multiple sclerosis. Some clones are missing from TCRdb's copy, which holds only in-frame ones; the method was immunoSEQ multiplex PCR. The profile shows tens of thousands of clones, about nine tenths of them singletons. Sequencing was performed on peripheral blood, taken before pregnancy. Receptors originate from a female donor with multiple sclerosis, enrolled in a pregnancy study. Each CDR3 is given with its conserved first and last residue. A D gene is named only where the DNA matches it firmly. Size values are once, few and many counts, or a class for expanded clones, and some rows have none.

>.|14|TRBJ2-2|.|TRBV7-3
TGTGCCAGCAGGCCGGGGGGCAATAGCGGGGAGCTGTTTTTT
CASRPGGNSGELFF
>.|15|TRBJ1-2|TRBD1|TRBV30
TGTGCCTGGAAACTTACAGGGGCTTGGAATAATGGCTACACCTTC
CAWKLTGAWNNGYTF
>.|16|TRBJ2-5|TRBD2|TRBV23-1
TGCGCCAGCAGGATGACTAGCGGGAGGTACCAAGAGACCCAGTACTTC
CASRMTSGRYQETQYF
>.|13|TRBJ2-7|TRBD2|TRBV10-2
TGCGCCGCGAGGACCCTGGGGGGGTACGAGCAGTACTTC
CAARTLGGYEQYF
>.|16|TRBJ1-4|.|TRBV4-3
TGCGCCAGCAGCCAAGATCACGGCGGTATTAATGAAAAACTGTTTTTT
CASSQDHGGINEKLFF
>.|15|TRBJ2-7|.|TRBV7-2
TGTGCCAGCAGCCTTACGACAGGACCCACGTACGAGCAGTACTTC
CASSLTTGPTYEQYF
>once|15|TRBJ1-1|TRBD1|TRBV7-9
TGTGCCAGCAGCCTAAGGACAGGGGGAGGTACTGAAGCTTTCTTT
CASSLRTGGGTEAFF
>.|15|TRBJ2-5|TRBD1|TRBV5-8
TGTGCCGGGCAAAACAGGGGGTCGGGCCAAGAGACCCAGTACTTC
CAGQNRGSGQETQYF
>.|12|TRBJ2-1|.|TRBV7-3
TGTGCCAGCGCCCTTAGCGGCAATGAGCAGTTCTTC
CASALSGNEQFF
>.|20|TRBJ2-3|TRBD2|TRBV5-1
TGCGCCAGCAGCGCACAGGGACTAGCGGGCCATTATACTAGCACAGATACGCAGTATTTT
CASSAQGLAGHYTSTDTQYF
>few|14|TRBJ1-6|.|TRBV5-1
TGCGCCAGCAGCTTGGGAGGGGGAAACTCACCCCTCCACTTT
CASSLGGGNSPLHF
>once|15|TRBJ1-2|.|TRBV6-5
TGTGCCAGCAGTTACGGGGGGGCGGAAGACTATGGCTACACCTTC
CASSYGGAEDYGYTF
>.|16|TRBJ1-5|.|TRBV7-2
TGTGCCAGCAGCTCCCCAGAGGGCTTTGGCAATCAGCCCCAGCATTTT
CASSSPEGFGNQPQHF
>.|13|TRBJ1-1|.|TRBV2
TGTGCCAGCAGTGCGAGCCAGAACACTGAAGCTTTCTTT
CASSASQNTEAFF
>.|16|TRBJ2-6|.|TRBV2
TGTGCCAGCAGAAGGATGGGGGGCTCTGGGGCCAACGTCCTGACTTTC
CASRRMGGSGANVLTF
>.|13|TRBJ2-1|.|TRBV5-4
TGTGCCAGCAGCTTGCTCCGGGGGTGGGAGCAGTTCTTC
CASSLLRGWEQFF
>.|17|TRBJ2-5|TRBD2|TRBV4-1
TGCGCCAGCAGCCCCGGACTAGCGGGGACTGGGTCCGAGACCCAGTACTTC
CASSPGLAGTGSETQYF
>.|16|TRBJ1-1|TRBD1|TRBV9
TGTGCCAGCACCCTAGGACAGGGGACCCCTCCCACTGAAGCTTTCTTT
CASTLGQGTPPTEAFF
>.|13|TRBJ1-5|.|TRBV30
TGTGCCTGGAGTGGCGGCGACAATCAGCCCCAGCATTTT
CAWSGGDNQPQHF
>.|14|TRBJ2-7|TRBD1|TRBV9
TGTGCCAGCAGCGAGGCGGGACAGGGGGACGAGCAGTACTTC
CASSEAGQGDEQYF
>.|15|TRBJ2-7|TRBD1|TRBV2
TGTGCCAGCAGGAAGACAGGGGTTGGGTCCTACGAGCAGTACTTC
CASRKTGVGSYEQYF
>.|18|TRBJ2-7|TRBD1|TRBV18
TGTGCCAGCTCACCACCTGGGACAGGGGGCAGTGGGGTATACGAGCAGTACTTC
CASSPPGTGGSGVYEQYF
>.|13|TRBJ2-1|TRBD2|TRBV7-3
TGTGCCAGCAGCTCGGGACTAGCGGGGGAGCAGTTCTTC
CASSSGLAGEQFF
>.|14|TRBJ1-5|.|TRBV6-5
TGTGCCAGCAGTGACTATGCCACGGGGCAGCCCCAGCATTTT
CASSDYATGQPQHF
>.|10|TRBJ1-1|.|TRBV6-1
TGTGCCAGCGGGGCCCCTGAAGCTTTCTTT
CASGAPEAFF
>.|15|TRBJ2-5|.|TRBV30
TGTGCCTGGGCGGCGGGACAGCTTTTCCAAGAGACCCAGTACTTC
CAWAAGQLFQETQYF
>.|11|TRBJ2-1|.|TRBV11-2
TGTGCCAGCAGCGGCGGGTTCGAGCAGTTCTTC
CASSGGFEQFF
>once|18|TRBJ2-3|TRBD2|TRBV7-9
TGTGCCAGCAGCTTAGCTTGGGAGACTAGCGGGGGCACAGATACGCAGTATTTT
CASSLAWETSGGTDTQYF